The 14 T cell receptor beta chains in this list originate from one sample, sequenced in a study of blood T cell repertoires in COVID-19. Produced via immunoSEQ multiplex PCR; TCRdb's table is partial and in-frame only. The table has roughly 30,000 clones, more than 80% seen once. The sequenced material came from peripheral blood. The receptor source for this set is a human donor in a cohort sampled during active COVID-19.

The rearrangement links TRBV5-1 to TRBJ2-1; 7 nucleotides agree with TRBD1. The V gene's germline CDR1 is SGHRS and CDR2 YFSETQ. The CDR3 is 12 amino acids. Trimming took 2 bases from V and 12 from J; bases not matched to a gene: 5. The CDR3 DNA follows: TGCGCCAGCAGCTTACAGGGGCCGGGGCAGTTCTTC. Amino acid sequence: CASSLQGPGQFF.

The V and J genes are TRBV4-1 and TRBJ1-1, with 9 bases that match TRBD1. This CDR3 comprises 16 residues. Per the germline V gene, CDR1 is MGHRA and CDR2 is YSYEKL. V shed 4 bases, J shed 3 bases, and the junction held 9 bases outside the gene matches. The CDR3 reads CASSPSETGGHTEAFF. The CDR3 DNA reads TGCGCCAGCAGCCCCTCCGAGACAGGGGGTCACACTGAAGCTTTCTTT.

The V gene is TRBV3-1 (or the pseudogene TRBV3-2), the J gene TRBJ2-3; 7 nucleotides match TRBD2. The CDR3 consists of 11 residues. J was trimmed by 6 bases and V by 8 bases; bases with no gene match: 2. Per the germline V gene, CDR1 is LGHDT and CDR2 is YNNKEL (reference sequence). The CDR3 protein is CASRRGDTQYF. The CDR3 DNA sequence: TGTGCCAGCCGGCGGGGGGATACGCAGTATTTT.

V usage is TRBV19 and J usage is TRBJ1-4, with TRBD1 identical over 9 bases. Germline V gene sequence: CDR1 LNHDA, CDR2 SQIVND (reference sequence). Trimming took 3 bases from V and 5 from J; bases not matched to a gene: 4. This CDR3 contains 15 residues. The CDR3 reads CASSIPGTGNEKLFF. The CDR3 DNA follows: TGTGCCAGTAGTATCCCCGGGACAGGGAATGAAAAACTGTTTTTT.

The chain links TRBV6-1 to TRBJ2-5, with a possible D match to TRBD1 (6 bases). The CDR3 is made up of 13 amino acids. V lost 1 base and J 7 bases, leaving 10 bases between the germline ends. Germline-derived CDR1 and CDR2 are MNHNS and SASEGT. CDR3 sequence reads: CASSEDDRRTQYF. CDR3 coding DNA: TGTGCCAGCAGTGAAGACGACAGGCGGACCCAGTACTTC.

The chain recombines TRBV7-9 with TRBJ1-2; a weak D match, TRBD1 (6 bases). The germline V gene has CDR1 SEHNR and CDR2 FQNEAQ (reference sequence). The V and J ends lost 5 bases and 4 bases respectively, with 11 bases between them. The CDR3 spans 13 residues. CDR3 protein: CASSPTGIYGYTF. CDR3 bases: TGTGCCAGCAGCCCGACAGGAATCTATGGCTACACCTTC.

This clone has more than one count but fewer than ten. CDR3 amino acids: CASSFSAGGQSYEQYF. In nucleotides, the CDR3 is TGTGCCAGCAGCTTTTCCGCGGGGGGGCAATCCTACGAGCAGTACTTC. The chain couples TRBV7-2 to TRBJ2-7; TRBD2 matches at 9 bases. The CDR3 totals 16 residues. Trimming cost V 3 bases and J 1 base; bases outside gene matches: 7. Germline CDR1 and CDR2: SGHTA and FQGNSA. The full variable domain, its missing parts supplied by reference TRBV7-2 and TRBJ2-7, is GAGVSQSPSNKVTEKGKDVELRCDPISGHTALYWYRQSLGQGLEFLIYFQGNSAPDKSGLPSDRFSAERTGGSVSTLTIQRTQQEDSAVYLCASSFSAGGQSYEQYFGPGTRLTVT.

The genes are TRBV15 and TRBJ1-4; 7 bases match TRBD1. Trimming took 1 base from V and 15 from J; bases not matched to a gene: 14. The CDR3 consists of 15 residues. From germline, CDR1 is LNHNV and CDR2 YYDKDF (reference sequence). The CDR3 loop is CATSRGTKGALEVFF. The CDR3 DNA follows: TGTGCCACCAGCAGAGGGACGAAGGGGGCCCTTGAGGTGTTTTTT. The entire variable domain, with the rest obtained from reference TRBV15 and TRBJ1-4, is as follows: DAMVIQNPRYQVTQFGKPVTLSCSQTLNHNVMYWYQQKSSQAPKLLFHYYDKDFNNEADTPDNFQSRRPNTSFCFLDIRSPGLGDTAMYLCATSRGTKGALEVFFGSGTQLSVL.

V and J are TRBV6-5 and TRBJ2-5; 8 bases align to TRBD2. Germline lookup yields CDR1 MNHEY and CDR2 SVGAGI. The V gene end was trimmed by 6 bases and the J gene end by 0 bases; junction bases not matched to a gene: 6. The CDR3 is 15 residues long. In DNA form, the CDR3 reads TGTGCCAGCAGACCGGGGGGGGGACACCAAGAGACCCAGTACTTC. Translating it yields CASRPGGGHQETQYF.

V usage is TRBV7-3 and J usage is TRBJ2-5; D may be TRBD2 (7 bases). V dropped 5 bases and J dropped 1 base, with 8 bases sitting between them. CDR1 SGHTA and CDR2 FQGTGA come from the germline V gene. CDR3 length: 13 residues. CDR3 DNA sequence: TGTGCCAGCAGCCGGGGGGCCCAAGAGACCCAGTACTTC. It yields the protein CASSRGAQETQYF.

The V and J genes are TRBV19 and TRBJ2-7, with D uncertain. Germline lookup yields CDR1 LNHDA and CDR2 SQIVND (reference sequence). V was cut by 4 bases and J by 5 bases, with 15 bases left in between. CDR3 length equals 14 residues. CDR3 in amino acids: CASSTDKLVHEQYF. In DNA, the CDR3 is TGTGCCAGTAGTACCGACAAGTTAGTCCACGAGCAGTACTTC.

The CDR3 bases are TGTGCCAGCAGTCCGCCTCTAGCGGGGGGGCTTAAGACCCAGTACTTC. It translates to CASSPPLAGGLKTQYF. This sequence joins TRBV28 and TRBJ2-5; 12 nucleotides align to TRBD2. Germline V gives CDR1 MDHEN, CDR2 SYDVKM. This CDR3 contains 16 residues. Germline trimming cut 5 bases from V and 6 bases from J; bases unmatched to any gene: 10.

V is TRBV9 and J is TRBJ2-6; no firm D call. V lost 0 bases, J lost 0 bases, and 4 bases lay in between. This CDR3 spans 15 amino acids. Germline V gives CDR1 SGDLS, CDR2 YYNGEE. In DNA, the CDR3 is TGTGCCAGCAGCGTAGCCGGCTCTGGGGCCAACGTCCTGACTTTC. It is translated as CASSVAGSGANVLTF. Based on the CDR3 plus reference TRBV9 and TRBJ2-6, the full variable domain is DSGVTQTPKHLITATGQRVTLRCSPRSGDLSVYWYQQSLDQGLQFLIQYYNGEERAKGNILERFSAQQFPDLHSELNLSSLELGDSALYFCASSVAGSGANVLTFGAGSRLTVL.

The chain has TRBV15 and TRBJ2-3; a weak D match, TRBD1 (5 bases). Germline V gene lookup returns CDR1 LNHNV and CDR2 YYDKDF (reference sequence). Deletions cut 5 bases from V and 2 bases from J, with 17 bases between. The length of the CDR3 is 16 residues. The CDR3 nucleotides read TGTGCCACCAGCCGAAACCAGGGCCGGGCCACAGATACGCAGTATTTT. Translation: CATSRNQGRATDTQYF.